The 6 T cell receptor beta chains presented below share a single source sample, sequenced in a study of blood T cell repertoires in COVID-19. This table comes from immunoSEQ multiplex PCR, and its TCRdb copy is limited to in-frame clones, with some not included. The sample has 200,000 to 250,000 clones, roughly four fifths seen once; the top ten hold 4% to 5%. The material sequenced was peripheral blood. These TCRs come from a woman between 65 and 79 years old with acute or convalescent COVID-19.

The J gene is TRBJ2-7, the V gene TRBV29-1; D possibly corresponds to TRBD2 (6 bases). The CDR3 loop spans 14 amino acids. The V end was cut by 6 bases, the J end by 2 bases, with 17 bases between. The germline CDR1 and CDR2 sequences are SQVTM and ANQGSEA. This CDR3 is CSVVGGASPYEQYF. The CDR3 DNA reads TGCAGCGTAGTGGGGGGTGCCTCCCCCTACGAGCAGTACTTC.

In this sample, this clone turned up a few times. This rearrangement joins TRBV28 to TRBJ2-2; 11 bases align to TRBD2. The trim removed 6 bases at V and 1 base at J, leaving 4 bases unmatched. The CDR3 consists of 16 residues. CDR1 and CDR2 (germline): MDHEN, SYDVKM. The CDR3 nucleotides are TGTGCCAGCAGGACTAGCGGGGTAGAGAACACCGGGGAGCTGTTTTTT. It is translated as CASRTSGVENTGELFF.

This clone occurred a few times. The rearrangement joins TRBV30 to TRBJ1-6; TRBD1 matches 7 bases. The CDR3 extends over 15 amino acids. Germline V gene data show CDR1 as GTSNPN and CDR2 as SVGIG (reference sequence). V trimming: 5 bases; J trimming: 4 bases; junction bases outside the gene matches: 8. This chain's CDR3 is CAWGPSGQYNSPLHF. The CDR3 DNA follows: TGTGCCTGGGGCCCGTCGGGACAGTATAATTCACCCCTCCACTTT.

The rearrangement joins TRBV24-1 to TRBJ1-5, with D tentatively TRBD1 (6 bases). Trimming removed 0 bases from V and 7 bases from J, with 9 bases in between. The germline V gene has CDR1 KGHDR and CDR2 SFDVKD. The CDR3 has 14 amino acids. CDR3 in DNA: TGTGCCACCAGTGATTTGCACAGGGTGCAGCCCCAGCATTTT. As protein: CATSDLHRVQPQHF.

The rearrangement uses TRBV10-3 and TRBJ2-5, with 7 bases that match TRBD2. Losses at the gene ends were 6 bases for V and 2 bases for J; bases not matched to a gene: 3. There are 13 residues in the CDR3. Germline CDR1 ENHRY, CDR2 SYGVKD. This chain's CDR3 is CAIRRETQETQYF. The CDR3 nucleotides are TGTGCCATCAGGCGGGAGACACAAGAGACCCAGTACTTC.

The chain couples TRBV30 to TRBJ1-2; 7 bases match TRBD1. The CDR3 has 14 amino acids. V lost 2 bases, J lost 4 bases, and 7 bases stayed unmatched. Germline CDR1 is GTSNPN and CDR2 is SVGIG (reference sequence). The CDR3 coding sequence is TGTGCCTGGAGTTCAGGGGGACAAGGCTATGGCTACACCTTC. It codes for CAWSSGGQGYGYTF.